The 27 T cell receptor beta chains in this list originate from one sample, sequenced in a study of shared clonotypes between healthy human individuals. Only in-frame clones appear in the TCRdb table, and some are missing; sequencing was by immunoSEQ multiplex PCR. The sample records some 2.1 million clones, 85% to 95% being singletons. Material for sequencing was naive CD4+ T cells sorted from blood. Subset indicated: CD45RA+ positively selected. The origin of the receptors is a man aged 18 to 30 in good health.

This chain connects TRBV7-9 to TRBJ1-1; no firm D call. Germline CDR1 and CDR2: SEHNR and FQNEAQ (reference sequence). The CDR3 covers 13 residues. Trimming stripped 3 bases from V and 4 bases from J, with 9 bases between. CDR3 nucleotides: TGTGCCAGCAGCTTCCGAGTAGCCACTGAAGCTTTCTTT. This codes for CASSFRVATEAFF. The whole variable domain, filled in from reference TRBV7-9 and TRBJ1-1, reads DTGVSQNPRHKITKRGQNVTFRCDPISEHNRLYWYRQTLGQGPEFLTYFQNEAQLEKSRLLSDRFSAERPKGSFSTLEIQRTEQGDSAMYLCASSFRVATEAFFGQGTRLTVV.

This chain uses TRBV5-1 with TRBJ2-7, with D perhaps matching TRBD2 (6 bases). Germline-derived CDR1 and CDR2 are SGHRS and YFSETQ. The V and J ends lost 2 bases and 3 bases respectively, with 18 bases between them. The CDR3 totals 16 residues. The CDR3 DNA reads as TGCGCCAGCAGCTTCGGTCGGAGGGGCACGGGCTACGAGCAGTACTTC. Translation: CASSFGRRGTGYEQYF. The entire variable domain, with the rest obtained from reference TRBV5-1 and TRBJ2-7, is as follows: KAGVTQTPRYLIKTRGQQVTLSCSPISGHRSVSWYQQTPGQGLQFLFEYFSETQRNKGNFPGRFSGRQFSNSRSEMNVSTLELGDSALYLCASSFGRRGTGYEQYFGPGTRLTVT.

The genes are TRBV9 and TRBJ1-2; D possibly corresponds to TRBD1 (5 bases). The CDR3 has 15 residues. Germline CDR1 and CDR2: SGDLS and YYNGEE. Trimming removed 0 bases from V and 3 bases from J, with 12 bases in between. The CDR3 loop reads CASSVGHQGHYGYTF. In nucleotides, the CDR3 is TGTGCCAGCAGCGTAGGCCATCAGGGTCACTATGGCTACACCTTC.

The chain uses TRBV5-1 and TRBJ1-1, with 9 bases aligning to TRBD1. The CDR3 loop spans 12 amino acids. In germline, CDR1 is SGHRS, CDR2 YFSETQ. After removal of 2 bases from V and 8 bases from J, the junction contained 1 base not matched to a gene. The CDR3 coding sequence is TGCGCCAGCAGCTTTGGGACAGGGGAAGCTTTCTTT. It is translated as CASSFGTGEAFF.

The chain uses TRBV19 and TRBJ2-1; D gene ambiguous. The germline V and J ends were trimmed by 3 bases and 6 bases, with 9 bases remaining between them. The germline gives CDR1 LNHDA, CDR2 SQIVND (reference sequence). There are 13 residues in the CDR3. In DNA, the CDR3 is TGTGCCAGTAGTATCCTTGGGGTCAATGAGCAGTTCTTC. This codes for CASSILGVNEQFF.

V and J are TRBV5-6 and TRBJ2-1; TRBD2 aligns across 10 bases. V shed 3 bases and J 4 bases; nucleotides not matched to a gene: 7. Per the germline V gene, CDR1 is SGHDT and CDR2 is YYEEEE. The CDR3 sequence is 16 residues long. The CDR3 spells CASSSLGSGRYNEQFF. The CDR3 bases are TGTGCCAGCAGCTCACTAGGTAGCGGGAGGTACAATGAGCAGTTCTTC.

With regard to this clone: In the same sample, other DNA sequences code for this CDR3. The chain links TRBV19 to TRBJ2-5, with 9 nucleotides matching TRBD1. Germline V gene lookup returns CDR1 LNHDA and CDR2 SQIVND (reference sequence). The CDR3 length is 15 residues. J gave up 5 bases and V 2 bases, and 6 bases lay outside the gene matches. The CDR3 DNA follows: TGTGCCAGTAGTATATGGGGACAGGGCCGGGAGACCCAGTACTTC. It yields the protein CASSIWGQGRETQYF.

A note on this clone: This CDR3 is also generated by other DNA sequences in the sample. The V and J genes are TRBV2 and TRBJ2-1; no reliable D call. V lost 6 bases and J 0 bases, leaving 12 bases between the germline ends. This CDR3 region has 15 residues. Per germline, CDR1 SNHLY and CDR2 FYNNEI. The CDR3 bases are TGTGCCAGCAGCGAACAAAGGAGCTCCTACAATGAGCAGTTCTTC. It is translated as CASSEQRSSYNEQFF.

This chain uses TRBV4-3 with TRBJ1-1; 7 bases match TRBD1. The CDR3 covers 16 residues. Germline CDR1 is LGHNA and CDR2 is YSLEER. The V and J ends lost 1 base and 7 bases, in that order; junction bases with no gene match: 12. As DNA, the CDR3 is TGCGCCAGCAGCCAAGCTGGGCCGGGACAGAGGATTGAAGCTTTCTTT. Translating it yields CASSQAGPGQRIEAFF.

In DNA, the CDR3 is TGTGCCAGCAGTCCCCGAACCACTCCTAACTATGGCTACACCTTC. This translates into CASSPRTTPNYGYTF. The rearrangement links TRBV6-6 to TRBJ1-2; D remains ambiguous. V was shortened by 5 bases and J by 0 bases, with 13 bases between the two germline ends. Germline lookup yields CDR1 MNHNY and CDR2 SVGAGI (reference sequence). The CDR3 is made up of 15 amino acids.

The CDR3 DNA reads TGTGCCACCAGCAGAGGACAGGACAACTCCTACGAGCAGTACTTC. Residues: CATSRGQDNSYEQYF. The gene calls are TRBV15 and TRBJ2-7, with TRBD1 as a possible D gene (6 bases). Trimming pared 1 base from V and 0 bases from J, leaving 10 bases between. The CDR3 has 15 residues. The germline V gene has CDR1 LNHNV and CDR2 YYDKDF (reference sequence).

The chain couples TRBV5-6 to TRBJ1-2, with D unclear. The CDR3 loop spans 13 amino acids. Germline lookup yields CDR1 SGHDT and CDR2 YYEEEE. Trimming pared 0 bases from V and 4 bases from J, leaving 7 bases between. The CDR3 nucleotides are TGTGCCAGCAGCTTGGGAGAAACCTATGGCTACACCTTC. Translated, it gives CASSLGETYGYTF.

The gene calls are TRBV6-1 and TRBJ2-2; 10 nucleotides agree with TRBD1. Germline lookup yields CDR1 MNHNS and CDR2 SASEGT. The CDR3 totals 17 residues. The J segment lost 4 bases and the V segment lost 3 bases, leaving 8 bases of the junction unmatched. CDR3 bases: TGTGCCAGCAGTGATATCCGTGGGACAGGGGTCACCGGGGAGCTGTTTTTT. As protein: CASSDIRGTGVTGELFF.

Regarding this clone: The same CDR3 arises from other DNA sequences in this sample as well. The chain combines TRBV18 with TRBJ2-2, with 9 bases identical to TRBD2. V lost 2 bases, J lost 5 bases, and 0 bases stayed unmatched. CDR3 length: 14 residues. CDR1 and CDR2 from the germline V gene are KGHSH and LQKENI. CDR3 loop: CASSPSGGTGELFF. CDR3 nucleotide sequence: TGTGCCAGCTCACCAAGCGGGGGGACCGGGGAGCTGTTTTTT.

V gene TRBV30 combines with J gene TRBJ1-6; the D is unclear. V shed 2 bases and J shed 10 bases, with 6 bases lying between them. The CDR3 extends over 11 amino acids. Germline loops: CDR1 GTSNPN, CDR2 SVGIG (reference sequence). The DNA of the CDR3 is TGTGCCTGGAGTCAGACCTCACCCCTCCACTTT. This encodes CAWSQTSPLHF.

Turning to this clone: Other nucleotide sequences in the sample specify the same CDR3. J is TRBJ1-1 and V is TRBV19; unclear D gene. Per germline, CDR1 LNHDA and CDR2 SQIVND (reference sequence). The CDR3 totals 13 residues. V lost 6 bases, J lost 4 bases, and 12 bases lay in between. Here the CDR3 reads CASSLDRATEAFF. For the CDR3, the DNA is TGTGCCAGTAGCCTTGATAGGGCCACTGAAGCTTTCTTT.

The rearrangement joins TRBV5-1 to TRBJ2-7; D perhaps matches TRBD2 (6 bases). The CDR3 is made up of 16 amino acids. The germline CDR1 and CDR2 sequences are SGHRS and YFSETQ. Trimming stripped 0 bases from V and 0 bases from J, with 13 bases between. CDR3 sequence (DNA): TGCGCCAGCAGCTTGGAGTTTGGGGGGAGCTCCTACGAGCAGTACTTC. This translates into CASSLEFGGSSYEQYF.

This clone was seen just once. The chain couples TRBV5-6 to TRBJ1-4; possibly TRBD1 for D (5 bases). The V end was cut by 4 bases, the J end by 4 bases, with 14 bases between. CDR1 is SGHDT and CDR2 is YYEEEE in the germline V gene. This CDR3 contains 15 residues. The CDR3 here is CASSPRGGYNEKLFF. In DNA form, the CDR3 reads TGTGCCAGCAGCCCCCGTGGGGGATATAATGAAAAACTGTTTTTT.

The chain's CDR3 is CASSSQTGTAYEQYF. For the CDR3, the DNA is TGTGCCAGCAGTTCCCAGACAGGGACAGCCTACGAGCAGTACTTC. This rearrangement joins TRBV6-4 to TRBJ2-7, with TRBD1 matching over 7 bases. Trimming cost V 5 bases and J 2 bases; bases outside gene matches: 9. This CDR3 has 15 amino acids. Germline loops: CDR1 MRHNA, CDR2 SNTAGT.

As to this clone: Other DNA sequences in this sample translate to the same CDR3. The V call is TRBV5-1, the J call TRBJ2-3, with D perhaps assigned TRBD1 or TRBD2 (6 bases each). Germline CDR1 and CDR2: SGHRS and YFSETQ. V lost 2 bases and J lost 3, with 10 bases in between. The CDR3 is 14 amino acids. In DNA form, the CDR3 reads TGCGCCAGCAGCTTAGGGGGACTTACAGATACGCAGTATTTT. This codes for CASSLGGLTDTQYF.

The rearrangement links TRBV10-3 to TRBJ2-3; perhaps TRBD1 as D (6 bases). The germline gives CDR1 ENHRY, CDR2 SYGVKD. The length of the CDR3 is 14 residues. Trimming removed 5 bases at V and 8 bases at J, with 17 bases between. The CDR3 spells CAISLEGGVGTQYF. CDR3 in DNA: TGTGCCATCAGTTTGGAAGGGGGAGTTGGTACGCAGTATTTT.

Only one count was recorded for this clone. The V gene is TRBV7-2, the J gene TRBJ1-2; D ambiguous. Between the trimmed V and J ends, which lost 4 bases and 0 bases, there was a span of 12 bases. Germline CDR1 SGHTA, CDR2 FQGNSA. The CDR3 is 15 amino acids. The CDR3 nucleotides are TGTGCCAGCAGCTCTAACACGCTATCTAACTATGGCTACACCTTC. It encodes CASSSNTLSNYGYTF.

This rearrangement joins TRBV11-2 to TRBJ2-3; 7 positions agree with TRBD1. CDR1 is SGHAT, CDR2 FQNNGV, per germline. J was trimmed by 5 bases and V by 5 bases; bases with no gene match: 4. The CDR3 runs to 13 residues. CDR3 in amino acids: CASSVGQVDTQYF. CDR3 nucleotide sequence: TGTGCCAGCAGCGTCGGACAGGTAGATACGCAGTATTTT.

The chain carries TRBV7-8 and TRBJ2-7; D might be TRBD2 (6 bases). Per germline, CDR1 SGHVS and CDR2 FQNEAQ. The CDR3 has 14 amino acids. Deletions cut 3 bases from V and 0 bases from J, with 9 bases between. The CDR3 nucleotides read TGTGCCAGCAGCTTGGGGGACTCCTCCTACGAGCAGTACTTC. Its translation: CASSLGDSSYEQYF.

The genes are TRBV28 and TRBJ1-2; D is possibly TRBD1 (6 bases). The CDR3 spans 15 residues. V lost 2 bases and J 0 bases, leaving 10 bases between the germline ends. Per germline, CDR1 MDHEN and CDR2 SYDVKM. CDR3 nucleotide sequence: TGTGCCAGCAGTTTACTTCAGGGGCCTAACTATGGCTACACCTTC. Translating it yields CASSLLQGPNYGYTF.

The genes are TRBV7-9 and TRBJ2-1, with 9 bases aligning to TRBD2. V lost 5 bases and J lost 9; bases outside the gene matches: 11. From germline, CDR1 is SEHNR and CDR2 FQNEAQ (reference sequence). CDR3 size: 15 residues. The CDR3 reads CASSPGTSWVGEQFF. The DNA for the CDR3 is TGTGCCAGCAGCCCAGGGACTAGCTGGGTAGGTGAGCAGTTCTTC.

This clone was found once. The chain joins TRBV15 to TRBJ1-1; D not certain. CDR1 and CDR2 from the germline V gene are LNHNV and YYDKDF (reference sequence). Trimming stripped 0 bases from V and 8 bases from J, with 10 bases between. The CDR3 consists of 13 residues. The CDR3 spells CATSRDQPTEAFF. CDR3 in DNA: TGTGCCACCAGCAGAGATCAGCCGACCGAAGCTTTCTTT. The variable domain in full, with the rest retrieved from reference TRBV15 and TRBJ1-1, is DAMVIQNPRYQVTQFGKPVTLSCSQTLNHNVMYWYQQKSSQAPKLLFHYYDKDFNNEADTPDNFQSRRPNTSFCFLDIRSPGLGDTAMYLCATSRDQPTEAFFGQGTRLTVV.